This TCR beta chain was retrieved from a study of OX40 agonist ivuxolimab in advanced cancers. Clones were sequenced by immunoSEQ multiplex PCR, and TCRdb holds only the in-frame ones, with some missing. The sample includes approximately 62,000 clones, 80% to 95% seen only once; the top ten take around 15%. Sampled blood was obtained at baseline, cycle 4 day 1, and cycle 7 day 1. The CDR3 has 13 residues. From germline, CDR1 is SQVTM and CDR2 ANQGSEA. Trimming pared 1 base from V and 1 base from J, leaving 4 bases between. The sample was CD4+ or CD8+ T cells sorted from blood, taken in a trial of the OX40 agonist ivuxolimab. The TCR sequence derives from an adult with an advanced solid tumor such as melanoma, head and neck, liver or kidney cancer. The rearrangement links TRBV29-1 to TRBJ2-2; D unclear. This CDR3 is CSVEVGNTGELFF. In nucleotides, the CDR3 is TGCAGCGTTGAAGTGGGGAACACCGGGGAGCTGTTTTTT.